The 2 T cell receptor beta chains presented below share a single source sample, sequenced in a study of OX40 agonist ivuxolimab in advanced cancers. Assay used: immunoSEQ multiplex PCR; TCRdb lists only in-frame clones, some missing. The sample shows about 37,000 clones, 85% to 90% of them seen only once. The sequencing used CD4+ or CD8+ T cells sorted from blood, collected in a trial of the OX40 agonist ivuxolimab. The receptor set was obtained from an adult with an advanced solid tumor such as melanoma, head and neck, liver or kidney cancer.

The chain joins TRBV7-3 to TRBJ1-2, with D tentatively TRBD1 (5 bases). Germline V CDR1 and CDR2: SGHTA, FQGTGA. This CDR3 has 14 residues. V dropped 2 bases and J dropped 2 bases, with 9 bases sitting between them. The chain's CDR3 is CASSLDSMNYGYTF. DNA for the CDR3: TGTGCCAGCAGCTTAGACAGTATGAACTATGGCTACACCTTC.

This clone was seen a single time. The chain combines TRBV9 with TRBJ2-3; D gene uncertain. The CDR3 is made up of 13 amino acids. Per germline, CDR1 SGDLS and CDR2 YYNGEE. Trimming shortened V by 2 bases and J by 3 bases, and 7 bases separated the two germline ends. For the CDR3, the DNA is TGTGCCAGCAGCGTCTCACCTACAGATACGCAGTATTTT. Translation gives CASSVSPTDTQYF.